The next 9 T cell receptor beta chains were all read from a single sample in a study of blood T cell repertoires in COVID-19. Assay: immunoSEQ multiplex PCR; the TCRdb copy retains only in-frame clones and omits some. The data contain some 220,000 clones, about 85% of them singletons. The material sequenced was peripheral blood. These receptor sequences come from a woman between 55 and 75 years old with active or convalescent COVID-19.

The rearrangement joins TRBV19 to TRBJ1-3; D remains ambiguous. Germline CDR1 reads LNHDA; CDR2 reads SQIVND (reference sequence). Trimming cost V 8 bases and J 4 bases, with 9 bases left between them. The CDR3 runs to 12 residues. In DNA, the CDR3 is TGTGCCAGTGGCGGGCCCGGAAACACCATATATTTT. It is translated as CASGGPGNTIYF.

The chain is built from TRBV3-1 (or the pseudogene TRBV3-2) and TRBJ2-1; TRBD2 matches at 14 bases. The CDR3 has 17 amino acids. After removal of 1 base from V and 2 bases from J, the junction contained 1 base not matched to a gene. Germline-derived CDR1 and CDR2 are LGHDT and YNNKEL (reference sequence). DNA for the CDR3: TGTGCCAGCAGCCAAGGGGGACTAGCGGGGGCCTACAATGAGCAGTTCTTC. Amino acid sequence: CASSQGGLAGAYNEQFF.

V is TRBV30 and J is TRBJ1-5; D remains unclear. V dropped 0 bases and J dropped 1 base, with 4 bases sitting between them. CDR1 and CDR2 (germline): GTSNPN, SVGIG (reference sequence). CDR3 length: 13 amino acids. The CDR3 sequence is CAWSVLSNQPQHF. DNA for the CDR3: TGTGCCTGGAGTGTACTGAGCAATCAGCCCCAGCATTTT.

CDR3 sequence: CASSGIAGGPPPDTQYF. The CDR3 nucleotides are TGCGCCAGCAGCGGGATAGCGGGGGGGCCCCCCCCAGATACGCAGTATTTT. The rearrangement joins TRBV5-1 to TRBJ2-3, with 11 positions matching TRBD2. This CDR3 is built from 17 residues. V lost 4 bases and J lost 4; bases outside the gene matches: 11. Germline V gives CDR1 SGHRS, CDR2 YFSETQ.

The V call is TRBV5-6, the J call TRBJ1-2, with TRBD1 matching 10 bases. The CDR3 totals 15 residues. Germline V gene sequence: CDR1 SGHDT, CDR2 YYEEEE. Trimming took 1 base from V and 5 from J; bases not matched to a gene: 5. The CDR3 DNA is TGTGCCAGCAGCTTGAAGGGACAGGGGCGGTATGGCTACACCTTC. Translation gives CASSLKGQGRYGYTF.

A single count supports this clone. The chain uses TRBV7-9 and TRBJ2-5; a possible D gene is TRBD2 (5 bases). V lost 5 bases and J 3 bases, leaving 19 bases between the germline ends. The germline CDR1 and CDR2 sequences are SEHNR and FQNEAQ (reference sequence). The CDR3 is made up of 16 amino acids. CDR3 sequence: CASSPWGLTGKETQYF. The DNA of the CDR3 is TGTGCCAGCAGCCCCTGGGGTCTAACGGGGAAAGAGACCCAGTACTTC. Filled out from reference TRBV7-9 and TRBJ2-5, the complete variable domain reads DTGVSQNPRHKITKRGQNVTFRCDPISEHNRLYWYRQTLGQGPEFLTYFQNEAQLEKSRLLSDRFSAERPKGSFSTLEIQRTEQGDSAMYLCASSPWGLTGKETQYFGPGTRLLVL.

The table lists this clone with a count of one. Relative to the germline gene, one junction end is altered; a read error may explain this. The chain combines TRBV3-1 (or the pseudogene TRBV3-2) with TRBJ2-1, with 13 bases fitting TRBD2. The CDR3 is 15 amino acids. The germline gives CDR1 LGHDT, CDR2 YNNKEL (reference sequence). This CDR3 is CASSPIRLAGGEQLF. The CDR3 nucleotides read TGTGCCAGCAGCCCGATACGACTAGCGGGAGGTGAGCAGCTCTTC.

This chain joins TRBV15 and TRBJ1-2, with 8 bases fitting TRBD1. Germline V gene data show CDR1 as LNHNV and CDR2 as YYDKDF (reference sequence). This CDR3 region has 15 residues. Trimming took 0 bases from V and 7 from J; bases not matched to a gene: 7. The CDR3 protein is CATSRDSVTGVGYTF. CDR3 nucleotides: TGTGCCACCAGCAGAGATTCAGTGACAGGGGTTGGCTACACCTTC.

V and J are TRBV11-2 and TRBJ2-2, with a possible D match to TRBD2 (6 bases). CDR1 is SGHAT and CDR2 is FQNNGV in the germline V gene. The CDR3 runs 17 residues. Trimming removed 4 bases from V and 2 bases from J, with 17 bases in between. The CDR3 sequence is CASSSPPRRGNTGELFF. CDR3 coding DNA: TGTGCCAGCAGCTCCCCCCCCCGGAGGGGCAACACCGGGGAGCTGTTTTTT.